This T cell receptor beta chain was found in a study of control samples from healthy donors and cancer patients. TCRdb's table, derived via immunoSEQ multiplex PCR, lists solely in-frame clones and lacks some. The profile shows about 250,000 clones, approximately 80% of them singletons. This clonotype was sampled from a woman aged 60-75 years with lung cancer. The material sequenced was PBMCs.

Written as DNA, the CDR3 is TGTGCCAGCAGCGCAGAGACAGAGGCTGGGGCCAACGTCCTGACTTTC. Protein: CASSAETEAGANVLTF. The chain combines TRBV9 with TRBJ2-6; perhaps TRBD1 as D (5 bases). The CDR3 sequence is 16 residues long. The V and J ends lost 3 bases and 2 bases respectively, with 12 bases between them. The germline V gene has CDR1 SGDLS and CDR2 YYNGEE.